This T cell receptor beta chain came from a study of molecular identifiers for immune sequencing clone quantification. Using its own MiXCR run on the PCR reads, TCRdb lists one record per CDR3 protein. This sample has approximately 63,000 distinct CDR3 sequences; 15% to 20% occur once, and the top ten carry under 1.5%. Germline assignment: CDR1 SGHVS and CDR2 FQNEAQ. The CDR3 has 18 amino acids. This clonotype was observed a few times. At one end the junction does not follow the germline gene, possibly because of a read error. The source is a human donor in good health. Some libraries in this study had Jurkat cell RNA spiked in. Sequencing input: naive CD8+ T cells from blood, with Jurkat cell RNA spiked in. This sample's subset: FACS-sorted CD8+CD4-CCR7+CD45RA+ naive T cells. This rearrangement joins TRBV7-8 to TRBJ2-4; D is possibly TRBD1 (5 bases). The CDR3 loop is CAGSLFEFRGPAKNIQYF. The DNA for the CDR3 is TGTGCCGGCAGCTTATTTGAGTTTAGGGGTCCTGCCAAAAACATTCAGTACTTC.